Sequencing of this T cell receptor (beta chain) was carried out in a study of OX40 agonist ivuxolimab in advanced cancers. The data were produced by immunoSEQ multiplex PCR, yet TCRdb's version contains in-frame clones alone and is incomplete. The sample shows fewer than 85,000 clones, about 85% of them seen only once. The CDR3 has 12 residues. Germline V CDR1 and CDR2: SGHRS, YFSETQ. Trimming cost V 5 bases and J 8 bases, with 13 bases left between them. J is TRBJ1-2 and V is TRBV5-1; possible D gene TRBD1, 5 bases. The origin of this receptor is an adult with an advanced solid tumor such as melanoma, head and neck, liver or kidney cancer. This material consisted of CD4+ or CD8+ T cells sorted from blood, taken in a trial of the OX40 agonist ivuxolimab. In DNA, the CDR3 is TGCGCCAGCAGTACCTGGGGGAAGGGCTACACCTTC. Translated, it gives CASSTWGKGYTF. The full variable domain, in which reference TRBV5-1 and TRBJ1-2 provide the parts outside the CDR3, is KAGVTQTPRYLIKTRGQQVTLSCSPISGHRSVSWYQQTPGQGLQFLFEYFSETQRNKGNFPGRFSGRQFSNSRSEMNVSTLELGDSALYLCASSTWGKGYTFGSGTRLTVV.